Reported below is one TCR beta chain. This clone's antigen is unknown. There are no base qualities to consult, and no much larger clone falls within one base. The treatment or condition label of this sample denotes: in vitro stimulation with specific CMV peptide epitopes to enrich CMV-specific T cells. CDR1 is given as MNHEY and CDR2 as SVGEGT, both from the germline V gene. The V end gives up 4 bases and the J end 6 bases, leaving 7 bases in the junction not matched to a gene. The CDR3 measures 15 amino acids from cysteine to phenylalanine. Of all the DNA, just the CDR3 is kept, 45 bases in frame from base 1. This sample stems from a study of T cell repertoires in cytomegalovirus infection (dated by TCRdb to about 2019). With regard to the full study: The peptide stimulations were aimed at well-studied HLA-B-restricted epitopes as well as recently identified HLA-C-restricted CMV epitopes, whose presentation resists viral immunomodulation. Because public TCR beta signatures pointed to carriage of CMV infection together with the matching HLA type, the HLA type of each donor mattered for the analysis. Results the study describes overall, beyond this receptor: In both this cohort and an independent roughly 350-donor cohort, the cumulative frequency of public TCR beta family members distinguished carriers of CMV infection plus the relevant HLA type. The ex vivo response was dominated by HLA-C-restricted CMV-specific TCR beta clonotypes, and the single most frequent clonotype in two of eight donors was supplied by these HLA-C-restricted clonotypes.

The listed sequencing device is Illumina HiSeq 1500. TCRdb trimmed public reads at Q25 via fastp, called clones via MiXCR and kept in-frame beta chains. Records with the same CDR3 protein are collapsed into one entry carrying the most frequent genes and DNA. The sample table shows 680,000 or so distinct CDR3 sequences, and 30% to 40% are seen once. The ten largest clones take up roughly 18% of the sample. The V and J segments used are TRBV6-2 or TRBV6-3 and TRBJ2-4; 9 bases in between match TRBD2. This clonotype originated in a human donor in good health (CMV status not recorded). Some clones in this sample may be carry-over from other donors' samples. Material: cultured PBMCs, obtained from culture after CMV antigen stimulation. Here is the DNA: TGTGCCAGCAGTTTCTGGCGGGAGGGTCGAAACATTCAGTACTTC. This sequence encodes CASSFWREGRNIQYF.